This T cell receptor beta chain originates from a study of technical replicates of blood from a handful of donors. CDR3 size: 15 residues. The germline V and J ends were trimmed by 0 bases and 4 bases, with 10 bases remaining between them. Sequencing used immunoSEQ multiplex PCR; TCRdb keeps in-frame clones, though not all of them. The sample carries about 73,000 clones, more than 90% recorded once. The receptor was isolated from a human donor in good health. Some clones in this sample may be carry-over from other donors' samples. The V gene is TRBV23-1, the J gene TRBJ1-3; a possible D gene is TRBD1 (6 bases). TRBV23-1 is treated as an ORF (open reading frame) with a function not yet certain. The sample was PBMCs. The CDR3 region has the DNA TGCGCCAGCAGTCAATCGAGGGGGGGAGGAAACACCATATATTTT. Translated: CASSQSRGGGNTIYF.